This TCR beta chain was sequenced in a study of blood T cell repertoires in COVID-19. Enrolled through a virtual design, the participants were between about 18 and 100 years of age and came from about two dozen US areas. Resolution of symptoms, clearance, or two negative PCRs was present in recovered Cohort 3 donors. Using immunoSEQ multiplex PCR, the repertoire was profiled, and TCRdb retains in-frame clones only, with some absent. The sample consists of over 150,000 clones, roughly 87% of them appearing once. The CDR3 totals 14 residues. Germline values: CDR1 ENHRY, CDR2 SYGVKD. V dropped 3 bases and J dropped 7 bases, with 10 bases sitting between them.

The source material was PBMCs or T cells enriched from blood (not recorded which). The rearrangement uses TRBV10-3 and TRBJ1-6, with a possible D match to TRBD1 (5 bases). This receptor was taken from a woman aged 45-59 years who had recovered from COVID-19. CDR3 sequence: CAISDLGGNSPLHF. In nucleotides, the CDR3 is TGTGCCATCAGTGACCTGGGGGGAAATTCACCCCTCCACTTT.